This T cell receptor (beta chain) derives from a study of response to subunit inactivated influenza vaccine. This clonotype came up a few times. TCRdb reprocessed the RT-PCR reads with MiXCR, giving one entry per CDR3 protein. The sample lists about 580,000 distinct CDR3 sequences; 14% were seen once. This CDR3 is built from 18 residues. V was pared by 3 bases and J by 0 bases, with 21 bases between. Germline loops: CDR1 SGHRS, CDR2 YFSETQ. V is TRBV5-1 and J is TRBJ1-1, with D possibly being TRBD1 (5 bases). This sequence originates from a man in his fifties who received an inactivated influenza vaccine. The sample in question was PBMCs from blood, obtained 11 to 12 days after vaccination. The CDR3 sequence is CASSSPPNPDRMNTEAFF. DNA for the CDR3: TGCGCCAGCAGCTCCCCACCTAACCCCGACAGAATGAACACTGAAGCTTTCTTT. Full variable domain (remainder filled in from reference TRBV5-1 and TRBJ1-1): KAGVTQTPRYLIKTRGQQVTLSCSPISGHRSVSWYQQTPGQGLQFLFEYFSETQRNKGNFPGRFSGRQFSNSRSEMNVSTLELGDSALYLCASSSPPNPDRMNTEAFFGQGTRLTVV.